These 27 T cell receptor beta chains were all obtained from the same sample, sequenced in a study of T cell responses to AZD1222 COVID-19 vaccine. TCRdb's table, derived via immunoSEQ multiplex PCR, lists solely in-frame clones and lacks some. The data show about 160,000 clones, roughly 90% seen once. The starting material was peripheral blood, obtained 28 days after the second AZD1222 dose. The receptors were gathered from an adult who received the AZD1222 COVID-19 vaccine.

This clone was picked up a small number of times. The chain combines TRBV5-1 with TRBJ2-1; a weak D match, TRBD2 (6 bases). The V gene lost 2 bases and the J gene lost 4 bases, with 13 bases spanning the gap. CDR3 length: 15 residues. CDR1 is SGHRS and CDR2 is YFSETQ in the germline V gene. DNA for the CDR3: TGCGCCAGCAGCTTTATCTCGACTAGGTACAATGAGCAGTTCTTC. Residues: CASSFISTRYNEQFF.

This chain connects TRBV7-9 to TRBJ2-7, with TRBD1 as a possible D gene (6 bases). This CDR3 spans 13 amino acids. Germline values: CDR1 SEHNR, CDR2 FQNEAQ (reference sequence). V was trimmed by 4 bases and J by 5 bases, leaving 12 bases between them. The CDR3 DNA reads as TGTGCCAGCAGCTGGAACTACAGGGACGAGCAGTACTTC. It codes for CASSWNYRDEQYF.

This clone occurred once. V usage is TRBV5-5 and J usage is TRBJ1-2, with D maybe TRBD1 (5 bases). Trimming took off 4 bases at V and 5 bases at J, with 15 bases between the two ends. The CDR3 has 14 amino acids. The germline gives CDR1 SGHKS, CDR2 YYEKEE (reference sequence). CDR3 region: CASSPRGGGYGYTF. CDR3 coding DNA: TGTGCCAGCAGCCCCCGCGGGGGTGGGTATGGCTACACCTTC.

The chain is built from TRBV7-8 and TRBJ2-7; D is perhaps TRBD1 (5 bases). Trimming pared 8 bases from V and 6 bases from J, leaving 17 bases between. This CDR3 contains 13 residues. Looked up from germline, CDR1 is SGHVS and CDR2 is FQNEAQ. DNA for the CDR3: TGTGCCAGCCGCCTCAGGGAAGTGGGCGAGCAGTACTTC. Protein: CASRLREVGEQYF.

This clone was counted a few times. V and J are TRBV28 and TRBJ2-2, with D unclear. From germline, CDR1 is MDHEN and CDR2 SYDVKM. This CDR3 has 11 amino acids. V gave up 6 bases and J gave up 3 bases, with 2 bases separating them. CDR3 amino acids: CASRYTGELFF. Written as DNA, the CDR3 is TGTGCCAGCAGGTACACCGGGGAGCTGTTTTTT.

This chain connects TRBV4-2 to TRBJ2-1; D possibly corresponds to TRBD2 (5 bases). The germline gives CDR1 LGHNA, CDR2 YNFKEQ. Trimming removed 0 bases at V and 1 base at J, with 22 bases between. This CDR3 comprises 20 residues. This chain's CDR3 is CASSQEGNPGSYSSYNEQFF. The CDR3 nucleotides read TGTGCCAGCAGCCAAGAGGGGAATCCGGGGTCTTATAGTTCCTACAATGAGCAGTTCTTC.

The CDR3 here is CASSAYQGNEQFF. The DNA for the CDR3 is TGTGCCAGCAGTGCTTATCAAGGAAATGAGCAGTTCTTC. The chain couples TRBV2 to TRBJ2-1; D not certain. The V gene lost 4 bases and the J gene lost 7 bases, with 11 bases spanning the gap. Germline V gene sequence: CDR1 SNHLY, CDR2 FYNNEI. The CDR3 runs 13 residues.

This chain uses TRBV28 with TRBJ2-3; D is tentatively TRBD1 or TRBD2 (5 bases each). The CDR3 is made up of 14 amino acids. CDR1 is MDHEN and CDR2 is SYDVKM in the germline V gene. V was clipped by 6 bases and J by 7 bases, with 17 bases between them. The CDR3: CASSDPGPTYTQYF. Written as DNA, the CDR3 is TGTGCCAGCAGCGACCCGGGACCTACATATACGCAGTATTTT.

The chain carries TRBV7-8 and TRBJ2-2, with D unresolved. CDR3 length: 16 amino acids. Per the germline V gene, CDR1 is SGHVS and CDR2 is FQNEAQ. V shed 0 bases and J shed 5 bases, with 13 bases lying between them. For the CDR3, the DNA is TGTGCCAGCAGCTTAGCGATACGGCCCGGGACCGGGGAGCTGTTTTTT. This codes for CASSLAIRPGTGELFF.

This chain links TRBV27 with TRBJ1-2, with D maybe TRBD1 (6 bases). Trimming shortened V by 6 bases and J by 6 bases, and 14 bases separated the two germline ends. Germline V CDR1 and CDR2: MNHEY, SMNVEV (reference sequence). CDR3 length equals 13 residues. The CDR3 coding sequence is TGTGCCAGCAGCCCGCAGGGGTACAATGGCTACACCTTC. Translating gives CASSPQGYNGYTF.

The chain employs TRBV7-9 and TRBJ1-4; no firm D call. The CDR3 is made up of 14 amino acids. Trimming removed 5 bases from V and 5 bases from J, with 12 bases in between. The germline V gene has CDR1 SEHNR and CDR2 FQNEAQ (reference sequence). CDR3 bases: TGTGCCAGCAGCCCCCGGGAACCCAATGAAAAACTGTTTTTT. Translating gives CASSPREPNEKLFF.

The chain carries TRBV19 and TRBJ2-7; D not resolved. The CDR3 contains 14 residues. CDR1 and CDR2 from the germline V gene are LNHDA and SQIVND (reference sequence). V was clipped by 6 bases and J by 6 bases, with 18 bases between them. In DNA form, the CDR3 reads TGTGCCAGTAGAGCCCAAATGGTCCCTATCGAGCAGTACTTC. This sequence encodes CASRAQMVPIEQYF.

The J gene is TRBJ1-2, the V gene TRBV4-1; no clear D. Germline lookup yields CDR1 MGHRA and CDR2 YSYEKL. V was cut by 1 base and J by 6 bases, with 9 bases left in between. The CDR3 is made up of 13 amino acids. The DNA of the CDR3 is TGCGCCAGCAGCCAAGGAAGCGGGGATGGCTACACCTTC. Translating it yields CASSQGSGDGYTF.

V gene TRBV5-4 combines with J gene TRBJ2-7; 11 nucleotides align to TRBD1. The trim removed 2 bases at V and 6 bases at J, leaving 7 bases unmatched. Germline V gene data show CDR1 as SGHNT and CDR2 as YYREEE (reference sequence). The CDR3 has 15 residues. The DNA of the CDR3 is TGTGCCAGCAGCTTTGCCGGGACAGGGGGAAGCGAGCAGTACTTC. It codes for CASSFAGTGGSEQYF.

V is TRBV6-2 or TRBV6-3 and J is TRBJ1-1; D is possibly TRBD1 (5 bases). The germline V gene has CDR1 MNHEY and CDR2 SVGEGT. This CDR3 is 16 amino acids long. V gave up 1 base and J gave up 4 bases, with 16 bases separating them. The CDR3 loop is CASSYFGAGLSTEAFF. The CDR3 bases are TGTGCCAGCAGTTACTTCGGGGCAGGCCTTAGCACTGAAGCTTTCTTT.

This clone has a handful of counts. V gene TRBV20-1 combines with J gene TRBJ2-1; 8 bases fit TRBD2. CDR1 DFQATT and CDR2 SNEGSKA come from the germline V gene (reference sequence). The junction had 11 bases not matched to a gene; V was cut back by 3 bases and J by 10 bases. CDR3 length: 14 amino acids. CDR3 amino acids: CSASNGGVMDEQFF. As DNA, the CDR3 is TGCAGTGCTAGTAACGGGGGGGTAATGGACGAGCAGTTCTTC.

The V call is TRBV2, the J call TRBJ2-7, with 9 bases that match TRBD1. Looked up from germline, CDR1 is SNHLY and CDR2 is FYNNEI. The CDR3 is 15 residues long. With 6 bases clipped from V and 1 base from J, the junction kept 7 bases outside the gene matches. CDR3 in DNA: TGTGCCAGCAGCCCCACCGGGACAGGGTCCTACGAGCAGTACTTC. Its protein is CASSPTGTGSYEQYF.

V usage is TRBV19 and J usage is TRBJ2-3; perhaps TRBD2 as D (6 bases). The CDR3 is made up of 14 amino acids. V was trimmed by 7 bases and J by 3 bases, leaving 14 bases between them. Germline loops: CDR1 LNHDA, CDR2 SQIVND (reference sequence). This CDR3 reads CASTGRLLTDTQYF. The CDR3 DNA is TGTGCCAGTACCGGGAGACTTTTGACAGATACGCAGTATTTT.

In its sample, this clone was seen a few times. This chain links TRBV20-1 with TRBJ2-3; no clear D gene. The CDR3 is made up of 11 amino acids. Trimming stripped 1 base from V and 1 base from J, with 0 bases between. Germline V lookup: CDR1 DFQATT, CDR2 SNEGSKA (reference sequence). CDR3 loop: CSARGTDTQYF. CDR3 DNA: TGCAGTGCTAGAGGCACAGATACGCAGTATTTT.

The chain joins TRBV7-2 to TRBJ1-1; D possibly corresponds to TRBD1 (5 bases). The CDR3 length is 15 residues. With 5 bases removed from V and 0 bases from J, the gap between germline ends came to 13 bases. Germline CDR1 and CDR2: SGHTA and FQGNSA. The CDR3 bases are TGTGCCAGCAGCCTGAGACAGAACGTGAACACTGAAGCTTTCTTT. It codes for CASSLRQNVNTEAFF.

This chain joins TRBV11-2 and TRBJ2-2; no clear D. Germline V CDR1 and CDR2: SGHAT, FQNNGV. The CDR3 totals 12 residues. The CDR3 DNA reads TGTGCAGGGAAAACGAGCTCCGGGGAGCTGTTTTTT. This translates into CAGKTSSGELFF.

A few counts support this clone. V is TRBV2 and J is TRBJ2-1; D gene unclear. Trimming removed 3 bases at V and 4 bases at J, with 10 bases between. Per germline, CDR1 SNHLY and CDR2 FYNNEI. This CDR3 spans 14 amino acids. CDR3: CASSEATVYNEQFF. The CDR3 nucleotides are TGTGCCAGCAGTGAGGCGACTGTATACAATGAGCAGTTCTTC.

This clone was seen a handful of times. The chain recombines TRBV6-4 with TRBJ2-3, with TRBD1 matching over 7 bases. The CDR3 is 15 residues long. Germline CDR1 MRHNA, CDR2 SNTAGT. J lost 2 bases, V lost 5 bases, and 7 bases had no gene match. The CDR3 protein is CASSLRDRSTDTQYF. The DNA of the CDR3 is TGTGCCAGCAGTCTCCGGGACAGATCCACAGATACGCAGTATTTT.

This clone was observed a few times. CDR3 bases: TGTGCCAGCAGCTTAGCGATAACCTACGAGCAGTACTTC. This encodes CASSLAITYEQYF. V usage is TRBV7-2 and J usage is TRBJ2-7; no firm D call. CDR1 is SGHTA and CDR2 is FQGNSA in the germline V gene. The CDR3 runs to 13 residues. V was clipped by 0 bases and J by 2 bases, with 5 bases between them.

This clone came up once. V usage is TRBV10-3 and J usage is TRBJ1-6; D is uncertain. Per the germline V gene, CDR1 is ENHRY and CDR2 is SYGVKD. Trimming took 8 bases from V and 8 from J, leaving 13 bases between them. The CDR3 contains 13 residues. CDR3 protein: CAIGNERDSPLHF. CDR3 DNA: TGTGCCATCGGGAACGAACGCGATTCACCCCTCCACTTT.

The CDR3 reads CASSSRGTGFGYTF. In DNA form, the CDR3 reads TGTGCCAGCAGCTCTAGGGGGACAGGGTTTGGCTACACCTTC. The V call is TRBV5-6, the J call TRBJ1-2; 9 bases match TRBD1. Germline values: CDR1 SGHDT, CDR2 YYEEEE. Trimming removed 3 bases from V and 7 bases from J; junction bases left unmatched: 7. This CDR3 comprises 14 residues.

The rearrangement joins TRBV30 to TRBJ1-4; D gene unclear. Germline V gene sequence: CDR1 GTSNPN, CDR2 SVGIG (reference sequence). There are 14 residues in the CDR3. Trimming left V 3 bases short and J 13 bases short, with 21 bases between. The CDR3 DNA is TGTGCCTGGAGCGAGTCTGCAAATCCACGGGCACTGTTTTTT. Protein product: CAWSESANPRALFF.